The rows below give T cell receptor beta chains drawn from one sample of a study of T cell changes during pregnancy in multiple sclerosis. Using immunoSEQ multiplex PCR, the repertoire was profiled, and TCRdb retains in-frame clones only, with some absent. This table has about 40,000 clones, 80% to 95% appearing once. The material sequenced was CD4+ T cells from peripheral blood mononuclear cells, taken in the third trimester of pregnancy. These TCRs come from a female donor with multiple sclerosis, enrolled in a pregnancy study. CDR3s include the opening cysteine and the closing phenylalanine or tryptophan. D genes are given only for firm matches. Rows may omit the clone size; those that give it use once, few, many or a size class.

DNA	CDR3	size	V	J	D
TGTGCCAGCAGCTCCCCCACGGGTCTAGCGAGGCGATACGAGCAGTACTTC	CASSSPTGLARRYEQYF	.	TRBV7-8	TRBJ2-7	.
TGTGCCAGCTCACCCCCCGGACTAGCGGGAGGTGGGGTCGGGCCCTACGAGCAGTACTTC	CASSPPGLAGGGVGPYEQYF	.	TRBV18	TRBJ2-7	TRBD2
TGCGCCAGCAGCTTGAGCCGGACTAGCGGGAGGGTGGAAGGGACAGATACGCAGTATTTT	CASSLSRTSGRVEGTDTQYF	.	TRBV5-1	TRBJ2-3	TRBD2
TGTGCCAGCAGCTTAGGGCTTTCCAATGAGCAGTTCTTC	CASSLGLSNEQFF	.	TRBV7-7	TRBJ2-1	.
TGTGCTAGTGGTCCCGGACAGGGGAGGGAGACCCAGTACTTC	CASGPGQGRETQYF	once	TRBV12-5	TRBJ2-5	TRBD1
TGCGCCAGCAGCCAAGGTGTCCGTGCGAACACCGGGGAGCTGTTTTTT	CASSQGVRANTGELFF	few	TRBV4-3	TRBJ2-2	.
TGTGCCAGCACCGCTAGCGGGAGGCCGAGGGAGACCCAGTACTTC	CASTASGRPRETQYF	.	TRBV9	TRBJ2-5	TRBD2
TGTGCCAGCAGCTGGGGACAGGGAACTGAAGCTTTCTTT	CASSWGQGTEAFF	.	TRBV11-3	TRBJ1-1	TRBD1
TGTGCCAGCAGCCTCCGGGAGGGCAACACTGAAGCTTTCTTT	CASSLREGNTEAFF	.	TRBV7-6	TRBJ1-1	.
TGCAGCGTCAAACGGGACAGGAACACTGAAGCTTTCTTT	CSVKRDRNTEAFF	few	TRBV29-1	TRBJ1-1	TRBD1
TGTGCCAGCAGTTACGACCTTGGGGGGGGCTACACCTTC	CASSYDLGGGYTF	.	TRBV6-5	TRBJ1-2	.
TGCGCCAGCAGCTTTAGCGGGACGTCTGGGGCCAACGTCCTGACTTTC	CASSFSGTSGANVLTF	.	TRBV5-1	TRBJ2-6	TRBD2
TGTGCCAGAAGCTTGATGGCAGGGGTCCCAGATACGCAGTATTTT	CARSLMAGVPDTQYF	.	TRBV5-3	TRBJ2-3	.
TGTGCCAGCAGGGCCGAACAGGGTGCCTACGAGCAGTACTTC	CASRAEQGAYEQYF	few	TRBV5-4	TRBJ2-7	.
TGCGCCAGCAGCTCCCTACGAAGCGGGATGGGCACAGATACGCAGTATTTT	CASSSLRSGMGTDTQYF	.	TRBV5-1	TRBJ2-3	TRBD2